This TCR beta chain is from a study of control samples from healthy donors and cancer patients. The method was immunoSEQ multiplex PCR; TCRdb's version includes in-frame clones alone and lacks a portion of them. The sample yields approximately 150,000 clones, approximately 94% seen once. This CDR3 spans 14 amino acids. Germline CDR1 SGHTA, CDR2 FQGNSA. V shed 5 bases and J shed 1 base, with 12 bases lying between them. Of note for this clone: The same CDR3 arises from other DNA sequences in this sample as well.

The V and J genes are TRBV7-2 and TRBJ2-7; D remains unclear. What was sequenced was blood. The TCR comes from a man aged 18 to 30 in good health. Here the CDR3 reads CASSPLASSYEQYF. The DNA for the CDR3 is TGTGCCAGCAGCCCCCTGGCGAGTTCCTACGAGCAGTACTTC. The whole variable domain, filled in from reference TRBV7-2 and TRBJ2-7, reads GAGVSQSPSNKVTEKGKDVELRCDPISGHTALYWYRQSLGQGLEFLIYFQGNSAPDKSGLPSDRFSAERTGGSVSTLTIQRTQQEDSAVYLCASSPLASSYEQYFGPGTRLTVT.